The subject of this entry is one T cell receptor (beta chain). Antigen unknown. TCRdb called the reads again in MiXCR, with one record for every CDR3 protein. The sample includes about 52,000 distinct CDR3 sequences, about 19% of them seen just once. The data belong to a study of T cell repertoires in cytomegalovirus infection. CDR1 and CDR2 from the germline V gene are SGDLS and YYNGEE. V shed 4 bases and J shed 0 bases, with 14 bases lying between them. CDR3 size: 16 residues. This chain connects TRBV9 to TRBJ1-3; tentative D call: TRBD1 (6 bases). The specimen comprised CD8+ T cells from cultured PBMCs, sampled from culture after CMV antigen stimulation. This receptor was obtained from a human donor in good health (CMV status not recorded). Some clones in this sample may be carry-over from other donors' samples. The DNA of the CDR3 is TGTGCCAGCAGCAGCCGGGACACCAGCTCTGGAAACACCATATATTTT. Translation gives CASSSRDTSSGNTIYF.